The 20 T cell receptor beta chains listed next were all sequenced from one sample in a study of siplizumab effects on memory and regulatory T cells. Method: immunoSEQ multiplex PCR; TCRdb's copy keeps in-frame clones and lacks some. The repertoire holds around 100,000 clones, 75% to 95% seen once, with around 2.6% in the top ten. The sequencing sample was made of CD4+ T cells sorted from blood. The receptors here all came from a human donor in good health. Some clones in this sample may be carry-over from other donors' samples.

The chain joins TRBV7-9 to TRBJ1-2; 8 nucleotides match TRBD1. The CDR3 sequence is 18 residues long. The V segment lost 5 bases and the J segment 2 bases; nucleotides outside the gene matches: 16. CDR1 is SEHNR and CDR2 is FQNEAQ in the germline V gene (reference sequence). Here the CDR3 DNA reads TGTGCCAGCAGCCAGGGGTGGGCAGGGGGCAAACCCAACTATGGCTACACCTTC. Translated: CASSQGWAGGKPNYGYTF.

This clone was recorded once. The chain couples TRBV19 to TRBJ2-5; D unresolved. The ends were cut back, 6 bases at V and 1 base at J, with 15 bases in the middle. The CDR3 is 15 residues long. Germline V CDR1 and CDR2: LNHDA, SQIVND (reference sequence). CDR3 region: CASRATGSRQETQYF. DNA for the CDR3: TGTGCCAGTAGGGCAACGGGTAGTCGCCAAGAGACCCAGTACTTC. The variable domain in full, with the rest retrieved from reference TRBV19 and TRBJ2-5, is DGGITQSPKYLFRKEGQNVTLSCEQNLNHDAMYWYRQDPGQGLRLIYYSQIVNDFQKGDIAEGYSVSREKKESFPLTVTSAQKNPTAFYLCASRATGSRQETQYFGPGTRLLVL.

With respect to this clone: The junction differs from germline at one of its ends, possibly a read error. The chain carries TRBV27 and TRBJ2-7, with TRBD2 matching over 11 bases. This CDR3 has 14 amino acids. CDR1 MNHEY and CDR2 SMNVEV come from the germline V gene (reference sequence). The chain's CDR3 is CASSDHQTSGNLDF. The CDR3 coding sequence is TGTGCCAGCAGTGACCATCAGACTAGCGGGAACTTGGACTTC.

The chain uses TRBV7-3 and TRBJ2-3; 9 positions agree with TRBD2. The ends lost 3 bases at V and 13 bases at J; junction bases unmatched: 8. This CDR3 spans 13 amino acids. Germline lookup yields CDR1 SGHTA and CDR2 FQGTGA. The CDR3 sequence is CASSLSAGGHKYF. For the CDR3, the DNA is TGTGCCAGCAGCTTGTCAGCGGGAGGCCATAAGTATTTT.

V and J are TRBV9 and TRBJ2-3, with 13 bases matching TRBD2. V gave up 2 bases and J gave up 5 bases; unmatched junction bases: 5. Per the germline V gene, CDR1 is SGDLS and CDR2 is YYNGEE. The CDR3 length is 16 residues. This chain's CDR3 is CASSVTSGRAGDTQYF. The DNA for the CDR3 is TGTGCCAGCAGCGTTACTAGCGGGAGGGCCGGAGATACGCAGTATTTT.

In its sample, this clone was seen once. This chain uses TRBV11-3 with TRBJ2-3, with D perhaps assigned TRBD1 or TRBD2 (5 bases each). The length of the CDR3 is 16 residues. V lost 1 base to trimming and J lost 5 bases, with 16 bases between them. Germline CDR1 reads SGHNT; CDR2 reads YENEEA. The DNA for the CDR3 is TGTGCCAGCAGCTTAGGGATAAGAGGGGAAAAAGATACGCAGTATTTT. Translation: CASSLGIRGEKDTQYF.

V and J are TRBV7-3 and TRBJ2-3; 11 nucleotides match TRBD2. CDR1 and CDR2 (germline): SGHTA, FQGTGA. J was trimmed by 0 bases and V by 5 bases; bases with no gene match: 7. The CDR3 consists of 17 residues. CDR3 region: CASSPRGTSGSTDTQYF. The DNA for the CDR3 is TGTGCCAGCAGCCCACGGGGGACTAGCGGCAGCACAGATACGCAGTATTTT.

In regard to this clone: The sample carries other DNA sequences with the same CDR3. The J gene is TRBJ2-1, the V gene TRBV11-1; 7 positions match TRBD2. The CDR3 spans 16 residues. J gave up 1 base and V 0 bases, and 3 bases lay outside the gene matches. In germline, CDR1 is SGHAT, CDR2 FQDESV (reference sequence). This chain's CDR3 is CASSLAGGLSYNEQFF. In nucleotides, the CDR3 is TGTGCCAGCAGCTTAGCGGGAGGGTTGTCCTACAATGAGCAGTTCTTC.

The chain couples TRBV19 to TRBJ1-5; D is undetermined. The ends were cut back, 7 bases at V and 11 bases at J, with 18 bases in the middle. This CDR3 contains 13 residues. Germline V gene sequence: CDR1 LNHDA, CDR2 SQIVND (reference sequence). This chain's CDR3 is CASTPKATAAQHF. In DNA, the CDR3 is TGTGCCAGTACCCCTAAAGCTACGGCAGCCCAGCATTTT. The whole variable domain, remainder taken from reference TRBV19 and TRBJ1-5, is DGGITQSPKYLFRKEGQNVTLSCEQNLNHDAMYWYRQDPGQGLRLIYYSQIVNDFQKGDIAEGYSVSREKKESFPLTVTSAQKNPTAFYLCASTPKATAAQHFGDGTRLSIL.

This chain joins TRBV5-4 and TRBJ1-1; 7 bases are a match to TRBD1. The CDR3 length is 13 residues. From germline, CDR1 is SGHNT and CDR2 YYREEE (reference sequence). Trimming cost V 2 bases and J 6 bases; bases outside gene matches: 4. The CDR3 nucleotides read TGTGCCAGCAGCTTCAAGGGGGCCTCTGAAGCTTTCTTT. It yields the protein CASSFKGASEAFF.

This clone occurred once. The V call is TRBV28, the J call TRBJ2-5; the D gene is possibly TRBD2 (6 bases). There are 15 residues in the CDR3. Looked up from germline, CDR1 is MDHEN and CDR2 is SYDVKM. Trimming stripped 5 bases from V and 5 bases from J, with 18 bases between. DNA for the CDR3: TGTGCCAGCAGTCCTACAGGAGTCGCGGGGGAGACCCAGTACTTC. Translation: CASSPTGVAGETQYF. Supplemented by reference TRBV28 and TRBJ2-5, the full variable domain reads DVKVTQSSRYLVKRTGEKVFLECVQDMDHENMFWYRQDPGLGLRLIYFSYDVKMKEKGDIPEGYSVSREKKERFSLILESASTNQTSMYLCASSPTGVAGETQYFGPGTRLLVL.

The chain couples TRBV2 to TRBJ2-2, with a possible D match to TRBD2 (5 bases). V was trimmed by 8 bases and J by 7 bases, leaving 29 bases between them. Germline-derived CDR1 and CDR2 are SNHLY and FYNNEI. The CDR3 extends over 18 amino acids. This chain's CDR3 is CASLGSDKWNVAGGELFF. For the CDR3, the DNA is TGTGCCAGCCTCGGCAGTGATAAGTGGAATGTTGCGGGCGGGGAGCTGTTTTTT.

The chain links TRBV14 to TRBJ1-1; tentatively, D is TRBD1 (5 bases). V lost 4 bases, J lost 2 bases, and 11 bases lay in between. The CDR3 is made up of 14 amino acids. Germline-derived CDR1 and CDR2 are SGHDN and FVKESK. The CDR3 DNA is TGTGCCAGCAGCCCTTTGGGACCTAACACTGAAGCTTTCTTT. It specifies CASSPLGPNTEAFF.

The V gene is TRBV6-5, the J gene TRBJ2-7, with a weak D call TRBD2 (6 bases). Trimming stripped 5 bases from V and 6 bases from J, with 14 bases between. From germline, CDR1 is MNHEY and CDR2 SVGAGI. The CDR3 spans 13 residues. The CDR3 DNA reads as TGTGCCAGCAGTCTTTCCGGGAGCGCCGAGCAGTACTTC. This gives the protein CASSLSGSAEQYF.

This sequence joins TRBV6-5 and TRBJ1-1; TRBD1 matches at 11 bases. Germline V gene lookup returns CDR1 MNHEY and CDR2 SVGAGI. The CDR3 covers 13 residues. V lost 5 bases to trimming and J lost 13 bases; unmatched junction nucleotides: 9. The CDR3 DNA reads TGTGCCAGCAGTCACAGGACAGGGGGCGAGGATTTCTTT. It specifies CASSHRTGGEDFF.

V is TRBV5-6 and J is TRBJ2-1, with D uncertain. The CDR3 loop spans 12 amino acids. V lost 4 bases to trimming and J lost 8 bases, with 10 bases between them. Germline CDR1 SGHDT, CDR2 YYEEEE. The chain's CDR3 is CASSRATYEQFF. CDR3 in DNA: TGTGCCAGCAGCCGGGCGACCTATGAGCAGTTCTTC.

This clone was picked up one time. The genes are TRBV7-9 and TRBJ1-4; D may be TRBD1 (6 bases). CDR3 length: 18 amino acids. With 1 base removed from V and 4 bases from J, the gap between germline ends came to 19 bases. CDR1 is SEHNR, CDR2 FQNEAQ, per germline (reference sequence). The CDR3 here is CASSLGMDSRYGNEKLFF. The CDR3 DNA is TGTGCCAGCAGCTTAGGGATGGACAGTCGTTACGGTAATGAAAAACTGTTTTTT.

The chain recombines TRBV28 with TRBJ2-4; a possible D gene is TRBD1 (7 bases). CDR1 is MDHEN and CDR2 is SYDVKM in the germline V gene. The CDR3 is 16 amino acids. Deletions cut 3 bases from V and 0 bases from J, with 12 bases between. The CDR3 coding sequence is TGTGCCAGCAGTTTGGAGGGGGCCCTAGCCAAAAACATTCAGTACTTC. This sequence encodes CASSLEGALAKNIQYF.

The genes are TRBV5-6 and TRBJ2-3; maybe TRBD2 (6 bases). CDR1 is SGHDT and CDR2 is YYEEEE in the germline V gene. Between the trimmed V and J ends, which lost 2 bases and 4 bases, there was a span of 11 bases. The CDR3 runs 14 residues. The CDR3 bases are TGTGCCAGCAGCTTCCTCGGCGGGGCAGATACGCAGTATTTT. Translating gives CASSFLGGADTQYF.

V is TRBV19 and J is TRBJ2-5; D gene uncertain. V was pared by 5 bases and J by 0 bases, with 7 bases between. Germline V CDR1 and CDR2: LNHDA, SQIVND (reference sequence). The CDR3 is 13 amino acids. The CDR3 is CASSSEYQETQYF. The CDR3 coding sequence is TGTGCCAGTAGTTCGGAATACCAAGAGACCCAGTACTTC.